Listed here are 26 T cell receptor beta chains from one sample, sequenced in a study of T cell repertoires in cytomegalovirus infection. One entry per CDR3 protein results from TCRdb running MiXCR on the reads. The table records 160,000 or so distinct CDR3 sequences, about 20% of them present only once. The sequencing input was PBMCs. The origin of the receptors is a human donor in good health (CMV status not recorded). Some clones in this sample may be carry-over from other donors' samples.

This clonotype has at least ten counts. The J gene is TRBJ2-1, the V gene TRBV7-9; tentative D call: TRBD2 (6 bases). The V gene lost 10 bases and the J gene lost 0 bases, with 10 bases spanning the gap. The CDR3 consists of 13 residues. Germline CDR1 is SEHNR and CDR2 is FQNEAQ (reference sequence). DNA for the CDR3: TGTGCCACCGCGGGGTCCTCCTACAATGAGCAGTTCTTC. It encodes CATAGSSYNEQFF.

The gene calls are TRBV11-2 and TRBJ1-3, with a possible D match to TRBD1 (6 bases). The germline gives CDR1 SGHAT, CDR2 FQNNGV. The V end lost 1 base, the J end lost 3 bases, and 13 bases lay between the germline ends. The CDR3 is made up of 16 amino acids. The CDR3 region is CASSLVLGGSGNTIYF. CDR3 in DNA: TGTGCCAGCAGCTTAGTGTTGGGGGGCAGTGGAAACACCATATATTTT.

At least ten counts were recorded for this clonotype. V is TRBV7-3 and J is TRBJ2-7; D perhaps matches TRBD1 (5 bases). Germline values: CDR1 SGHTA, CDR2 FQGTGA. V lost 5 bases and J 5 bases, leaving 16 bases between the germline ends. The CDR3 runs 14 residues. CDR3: CASSPFAGYHEQYF. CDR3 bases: TGTGCCAGCAGCCCCTTCGCAGGGTACCACGAGCAGTACTTC.

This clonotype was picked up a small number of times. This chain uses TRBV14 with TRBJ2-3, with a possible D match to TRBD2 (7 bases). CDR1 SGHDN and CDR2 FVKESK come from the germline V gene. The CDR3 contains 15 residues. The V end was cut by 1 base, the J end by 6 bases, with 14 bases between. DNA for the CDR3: TGTGCCAGCAGCCAAGCGGGGGGCCCTTTCGATACGCAGTATTTT. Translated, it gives CASSQAGGPFDTQYF.

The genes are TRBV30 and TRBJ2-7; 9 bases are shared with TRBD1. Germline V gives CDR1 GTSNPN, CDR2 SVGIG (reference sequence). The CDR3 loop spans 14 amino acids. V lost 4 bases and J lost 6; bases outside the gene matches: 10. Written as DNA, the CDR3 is TGTGCCTGGATAGTACAGGGGGCTTTGGGCGAGCAGTACTTC. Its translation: CAWIVQGALGEQYF.

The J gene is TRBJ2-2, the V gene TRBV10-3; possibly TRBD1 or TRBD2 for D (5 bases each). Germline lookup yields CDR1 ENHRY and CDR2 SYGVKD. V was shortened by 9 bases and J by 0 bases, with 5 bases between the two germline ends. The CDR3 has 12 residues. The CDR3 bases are TGTGCCATGGGACCGAACACCGGGGAGCTGTTTTTT. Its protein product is CAMGPNTGELFF.

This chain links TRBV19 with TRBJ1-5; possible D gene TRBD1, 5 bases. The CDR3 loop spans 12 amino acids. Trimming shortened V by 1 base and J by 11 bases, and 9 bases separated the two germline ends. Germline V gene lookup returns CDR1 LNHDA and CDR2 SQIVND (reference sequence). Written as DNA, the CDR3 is TGTGCCAGTAGTATAGCTGGGGGAACCCAGCATTTT. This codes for CASSIAGGTQHF.

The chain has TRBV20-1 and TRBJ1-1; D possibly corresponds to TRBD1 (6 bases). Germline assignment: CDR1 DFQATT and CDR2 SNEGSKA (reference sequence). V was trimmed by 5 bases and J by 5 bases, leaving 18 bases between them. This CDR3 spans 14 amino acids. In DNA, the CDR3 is TGCAGTGCTGACTCGGGGGGCCGGGGAACTGAAGCTTTCTTT. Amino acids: CSADSGGRGTEAFF.

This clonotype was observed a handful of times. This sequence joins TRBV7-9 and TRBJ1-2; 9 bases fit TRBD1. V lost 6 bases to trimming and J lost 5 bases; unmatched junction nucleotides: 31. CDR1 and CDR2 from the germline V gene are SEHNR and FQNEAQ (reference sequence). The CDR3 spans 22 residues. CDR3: CASSLSLPTSEALTTGGYGYTF. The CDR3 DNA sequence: TGTGCCAGCAGTCTAAGCCTACCTACTTCAGAGGCCCTCACGACAGGGGGGTATGGCTACACCTTC.

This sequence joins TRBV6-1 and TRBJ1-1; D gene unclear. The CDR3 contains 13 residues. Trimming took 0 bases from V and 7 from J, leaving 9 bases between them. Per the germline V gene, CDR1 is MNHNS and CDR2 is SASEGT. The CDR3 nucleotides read TGTGCCAGCAGTGAAGCGTGGACCAATGAAGCTTTCTTT. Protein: CASSEAWTNEAFF.

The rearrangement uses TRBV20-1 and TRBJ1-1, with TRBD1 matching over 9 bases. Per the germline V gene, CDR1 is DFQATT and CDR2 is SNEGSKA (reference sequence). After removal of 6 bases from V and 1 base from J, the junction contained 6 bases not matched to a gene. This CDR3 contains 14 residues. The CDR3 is CSAKQGAENTEAFF. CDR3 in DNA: TGCAGTGCAAAACAGGGGGCCGAGAACACTGAAGCTTTCTTT.

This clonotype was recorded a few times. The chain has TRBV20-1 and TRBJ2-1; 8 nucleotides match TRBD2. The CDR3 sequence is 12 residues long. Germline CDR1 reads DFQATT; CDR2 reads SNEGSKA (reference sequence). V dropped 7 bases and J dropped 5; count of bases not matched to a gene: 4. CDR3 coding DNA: TGCAGTGTAGCGGGAAACAACAATGAGCAGTTCTTC. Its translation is CSVAGNNNEQFF.

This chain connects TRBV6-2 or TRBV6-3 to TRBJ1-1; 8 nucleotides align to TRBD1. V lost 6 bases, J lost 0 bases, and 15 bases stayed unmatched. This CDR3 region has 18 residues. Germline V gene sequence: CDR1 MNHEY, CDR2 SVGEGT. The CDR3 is CASRDNPGTGGMNTEAFF. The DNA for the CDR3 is TGTGCCAGCAGAGATAACCCCGGGACAGGAGGGATGAACACTGAAGCTTTCTTT.

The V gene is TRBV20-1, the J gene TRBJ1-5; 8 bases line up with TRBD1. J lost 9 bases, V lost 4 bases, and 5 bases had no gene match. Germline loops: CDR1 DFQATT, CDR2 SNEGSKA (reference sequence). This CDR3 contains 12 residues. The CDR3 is CSAKDRVGPQHF. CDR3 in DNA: TGCAGTGCTAAGGACAGGGTGGGGCCCCAGCATTTT.

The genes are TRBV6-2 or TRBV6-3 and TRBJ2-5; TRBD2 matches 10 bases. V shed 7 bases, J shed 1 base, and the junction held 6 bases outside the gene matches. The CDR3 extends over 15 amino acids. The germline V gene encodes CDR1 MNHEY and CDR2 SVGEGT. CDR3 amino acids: CASTSVAGGQETQYF. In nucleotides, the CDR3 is TGTGCCAGCACCTCCGTAGCGGGGGGCCAAGAGACCCAGTACTTC.

The CDR3: CSARSPVGQENYGYTF. In nucleotides, the CDR3 is TGCAGTGCTAGATCACCGGTTGGGCAGGAGAACTATGGCTACACCTTC. This chain uses TRBV20-1 with TRBJ1-2; the D is unclear. The CDR3 sequence is 16 residues long. V was shortened by 2 bases and J by 2 bases, with 18 bases between the two germline ends. Germline CDR1 and CDR2: DFQATT and SNEGSKA (reference sequence).

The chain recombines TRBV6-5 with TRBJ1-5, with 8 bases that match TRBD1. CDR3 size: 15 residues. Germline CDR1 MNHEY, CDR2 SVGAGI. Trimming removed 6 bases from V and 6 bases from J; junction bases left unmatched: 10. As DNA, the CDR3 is TGTGCCAGCAGGCCCGACAGGGGCTTAAGTCAGCCCCAGCATTTT. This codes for CASRPDRGLSQPQHF.

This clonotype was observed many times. CDR3 in DNA: TGTGCCAGCAGCTTAGTGTTAGCGGGAGGTGCTGAGCAGTTCTTC. It encodes CASSLVLAGGAEQFF. The V and J genes are TRBV7-8 and TRBJ2-1, with 10 nucleotides matching TRBD2. The CDR3 is made up of 15 amino acids. In germline, CDR1 is SGHVS, CDR2 FQNEAQ. V lost 1 base to trimming and J lost 9 bases; unmatched junction nucleotides: 6.

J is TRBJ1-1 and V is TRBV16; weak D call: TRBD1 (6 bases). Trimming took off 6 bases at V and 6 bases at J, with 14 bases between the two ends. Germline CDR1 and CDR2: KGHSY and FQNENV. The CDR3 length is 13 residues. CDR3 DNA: TGTGCCAGCAGTCATACAGGGAGTTCTGAAGCTTTCTTT. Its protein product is CASSHTGSSEAFF. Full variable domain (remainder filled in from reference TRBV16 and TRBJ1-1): GEEVAQTPKHLVRGEGQKAKLYCAPIKGHSYVFWYQQVLKNEFKFLISFQNENVFDETGMPKERFSAKCLPNSPCSLEIQATKLEDSAVYFCASSHTGSSEAFFGQGTRLTVV.

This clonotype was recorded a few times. Here the CDR3 DNA reads TGTGCCAGCCACCAGTTTCAGGAAACTGAAGCTTTCTTT. Its translation is CASHQFQETEAFF. The chain couples TRBV2 to TRBJ1-1; D gene unclear. Germline V gene data show CDR1 as SNHLY and CDR2 as FYNNEI. CDR3 size: 13 residues. The V gene lost 8 bases and the J gene lost 5 bases, with 15 bases spanning the gap.

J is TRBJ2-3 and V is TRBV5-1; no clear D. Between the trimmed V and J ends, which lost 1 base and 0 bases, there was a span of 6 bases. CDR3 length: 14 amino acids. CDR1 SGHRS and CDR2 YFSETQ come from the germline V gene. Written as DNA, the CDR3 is TGCGCCAGCAGCTTGTTGATTAGCACAGATACGCAGTATTTT. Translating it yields CASSLLISTDTQYF.

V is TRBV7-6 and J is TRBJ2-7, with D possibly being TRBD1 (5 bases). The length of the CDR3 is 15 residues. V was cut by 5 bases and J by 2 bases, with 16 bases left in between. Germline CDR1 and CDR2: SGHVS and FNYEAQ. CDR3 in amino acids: CASSRGLLGAYEQYF. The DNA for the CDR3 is TGTGCCAGCAGCCGCGGTCTCTTAGGGGCCTACGAGCAGTACTTC.

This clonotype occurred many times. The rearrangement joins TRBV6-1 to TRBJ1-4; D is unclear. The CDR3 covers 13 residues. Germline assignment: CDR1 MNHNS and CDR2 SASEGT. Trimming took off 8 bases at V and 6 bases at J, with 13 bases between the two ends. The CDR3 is CASSWQIDEKLFF. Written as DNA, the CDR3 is TGTGCCAGCTCGTGGCAGATCGATGAAAAACTGTTTTTT.

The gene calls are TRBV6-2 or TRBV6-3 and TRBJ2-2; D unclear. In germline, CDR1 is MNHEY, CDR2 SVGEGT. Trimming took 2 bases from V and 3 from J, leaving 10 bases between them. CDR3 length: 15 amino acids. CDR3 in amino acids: CASSYVTVDTGELFF. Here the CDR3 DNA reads TGTGCCAGCAGTTACGTGACTGTCGACACCGGGGAGCTGTTTTTT.

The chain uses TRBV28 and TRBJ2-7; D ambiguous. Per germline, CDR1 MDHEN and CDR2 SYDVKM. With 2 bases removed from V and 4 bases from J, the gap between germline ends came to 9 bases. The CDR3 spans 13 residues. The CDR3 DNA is TGTGCCAGCAGTTTAGGCCCTCCGTACGAGCAGTACTTC. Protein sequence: CASSLGPPYEQYF.

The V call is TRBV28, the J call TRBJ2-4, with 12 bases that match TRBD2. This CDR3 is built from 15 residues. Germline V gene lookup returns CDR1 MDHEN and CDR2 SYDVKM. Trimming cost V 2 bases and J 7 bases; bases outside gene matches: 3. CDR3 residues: CASSLRTSGVNIQYF. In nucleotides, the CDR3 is TGTGCCAGCAGTTTAAGGACTAGCGGGGTGAACATTCAGTACTTC. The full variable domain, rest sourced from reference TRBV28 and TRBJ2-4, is DVKVTQSSRYLVKRTGEKVFLECVQDMDHENMFWYRQDPGLGLRLIYFSYDVKMKEKGDIPEGYSVSREKKERFSLILESASTNQTSMYLCASSLRTSGVNIQYFGAGTRLSVL.